A single sample gave rise to the 15 T cell receptor beta chains below, sequenced in a study of regulatory T cells in long-lasting Graves disease. For TCR beta, libraries came from iRepertoire HTBI primers and Arm-PCR of CDR3 regions. TCRdb called the multiplex PCR reads again in MiXCR, with one record for every CDR3 protein. This table holds 500,000 to 700,000 distinct CDR3 sequences, about 15% found once. Regarding time point: newly diagnosed GD, antithyroid drugs for less than 3 months. There was RNA extracted from PBMCs, and the TCR library was made from it. These same data were also listed under a study on T cells in Graves' hyperthyroidism and ophthalmopathy.

This sample comprised peripheral blood mononuclear cells (PBMCs), obtained at new diagnosis, from a patient treated with antithyroid drugs. These receptors all stem from a woman in her 30s with Graves disease.

The chain is built from TRBV7-8 and TRBJ2-1, with D perhaps TRBD2 (6 bases). V was pared by 5 bases and J by 3 bases, with 17 bases between. Germline V gene lookup returns CDR1 SGHVS and CDR2 FQNEAQ. The CDR3 consists of 16 residues. CDR3 region: CASSQYSSGRYNEQFF. The DNA for the CDR3 is TGTGCCAGCAGCCAATATAGTAGCGGACGCTACAATGAGCAGTTCTTC.

This clonotype was seen repeatedly, ten times or more. The rearrangement links TRBV10-3 to TRBJ2-1; 9 bases map to TRBD1. This CDR3 is 13 amino acids long. CDR1 and CDR2 from the germline V gene are ENHRY and SYGVKD. J was trimmed by 7 bases and V by 8 bases; bases with no gene match: 6. The CDR3 bases are TGTGCCATCGGATTCGACAGGGGGAATGAGCAGTTCTTC. The encoded protein is CAIGFDRGNEQFF.

This clonotype was seen at least ten times. V usage is TRBV11-2 and J usage is TRBJ2-1; D call uncertain. There are 15 residues in the CDR3. In germline, CDR1 is SGHAT, CDR2 FQNNGV. V gave up 3 bases and J gave up 2 bases, with 11 bases separating them. The CDR3 protein is CASSFSISTYNEQFF. The CDR3 coding sequence is TGTGCCAGCAGCTTTAGCATCTCTACCTACAATGAGCAGTTCTTC.

A note on this clonotype: A much larger clone lies a single base off, so this may be a read error. This chain uses TRBV28 with TRBJ1-5; D gene ambiguous. Germline CDR1 is MDHEN and CDR2 is SYDVKM. Trimming removed 6 bases at V and 3 bases at J, with 15 bases between. The CDR3 runs to 15 residues. The CDR3 nucleotides read TGTGCCAGCAGCAAATCCCTCGGGCACAATCAGCCCCAGCATTTT. Amino acids: CASSKSLGHNQPQHF.

This clonotype turned up a few times. The CDR3: CASRELTGYSGNTIYF. CDR3 in DNA: TGTGCCAGCAGGGAACTTACAGGGTACTCTGGAAACACCATATATTTT. The V gene is TRBV6-1, the J gene TRBJ1-3; tentatively, D is TRBD1 (6 bases). Germline V lookup: CDR1 MNHNS, CDR2 SASEGT. Trimming took 6 bases from V and 0 from J, leaving 15 bases between them. The CDR3 covers 16 residues.

There are many counts of this clonotype. The J gene is TRBJ1-2, the V gene TRBV3-1; no definite D call. Per germline, CDR1 LGHDT and CDR2 YNNKEL (reference sequence). The CDR3 loop spans 13 amino acids. Between the trimmed V and J ends, which lost 4 bases and 8 bases, there was a span of 14 bases. CDR3 region: CASSPITAGGYTF. Here the CDR3 DNA reads TGTGCCAGCAGCCCGATCACGGCTGGGGGCTACACCTTC.

This clonotype was counted ten times or more. The chain recombines TRBV14 with TRBJ2-7, with D possibly being TRBD2 (5 bases). Trimming stripped 0 bases from V and 7 bases from J, with 16 bases between. The CDR3 runs to 15 residues. Germline V gene lookup returns CDR1 SGHDN and CDR2 FVKESK. This chain's CDR3 is CASSQDAWEWREQYF. The CDR3 coding sequence is TGTGCCAGCAGCCAAGATGCGTGGGAGTGGAGGGAGCAGTACTTC.

This clonotype showed up just a few times. The junction shows a germline mismatch at one end, possibly a read error. The chain is built from TRBV20-1 and TRBJ2-7; TRBD1 agrees at 8 bases. The CDR3 runs to 15 residues. CDR1 and CDR2 (germline): DFQATT, SNEGSKA (reference sequence). For the CDR3, the DNA is TGCAGTGCTAGAGGGATGACAGGGGCGGCCTACGAGCAGCACTTC. This sequence encodes CSARGMTGAAYEQHF.

This clonotype was detected ten times or more. The chain recombines TRBV5-1 with TRBJ2-2, with 12 positions matching TRBD2. There are 19 residues in the CDR3. J gave up 6 bases and V 4 bases, and 16 bases lay outside the gene matches. Germline V gene data show CDR1 as SGHRS and CDR2 as YFSETQ. CDR3 coding DNA: TGCGCCAGCAGCCTGCTACCGACTAGCGGGAGCACGAGTCCCGGGGAGCTGTTTTTT. It translates to CASSLLPTSGSTSPGELFF. Using reference TRBV5-1 and TRBJ2-2 for the parts outside the CDR3, the full variable domain is KAGVTQTPRYLIKTRGQQVTLSCSPISGHRSVSWYQQTPGQGLQFLFEYFSETQRNKGNFPGRFSGRQFSNSRSEMNVSTLELGDSALYLCASSLLPTSGSTSPGELFFGEGSRLTVL.

A word on this clonotype: Just one base apart from a much larger clone, this may be a read error. The chain joins TRBV27 to TRBJ2-3; D is ambiguous. Trimming stripped 0 bases from V and 5 bases from J, with 9 bases between. The CDR3 is made up of 14 amino acids. The germline V gene encodes CDR1 MNHEY and CDR2 SMNVEV (reference sequence). The CDR3 is CASSLSMVGDTQYF. The CDR3, as DNA: TGTGCCAGCAGTTTATCGATGGTGGGAGATACGCAGTATTTT.

This clonotype appeared a few times. This CDR3 is CASSQAQARNNEQFF. The CDR3 nucleotides are TGTGCCAGCAGCCAAGCACAGGCAAGAAACAATGAGCAGTTCTTC. V gene TRBV14 combines with J gene TRBJ2-1; D possibly corresponds to TRBD1 (5 bases). Germline CDR1 SGHDN, CDR2 FVKESK. This CDR3 is built from 15 residues. V lost 1 base and J 5 bases, leaving 12 bases between the germline ends. The entire variable domain, with the rest obtained from reference TRBV14 and TRBJ2-1, is as follows: EAGVTQFPSHSVIEKGQTVTLRCDPISGHDNLYWYRRVMGKEIKFLLHFVKESKQDESGMPNNRFLAERTGGTYSTLKVQPAELEDSGVYFCASSQAQARNNEQFFGPGTRLTVL.

This clonotype has only one observation. This chain links TRBV6-1 with TRBJ2-3; D gene ambiguous. V lost 3 bases and J lost 1, with 17 bases in between. The CDR3 contains 17 residues. In germline, CDR1 is MNHNS, CDR2 SASEGT. The CDR3 loop is CASSDGWGSTGTDTQYF. CDR3 sequence (DNA): TGTGCCAGCAGTGATGGCTGGGGATCCACTGGCACAGATACGCAGTATTTT.

This clonotype was picked up a small number of times. J is TRBJ1-5 and V is TRBV20-1; no reliable D call. The germline CDR1 and CDR2 sequences are DFQATT and SNEGSKA (reference sequence). The CDR3 sequence is 16 residues long. Trimming removed 0 bases from V and 2 bases from J, with 14 bases in between. In DNA form, the CDR3 reads TGCAGTGCTAGAGATCGATTGAGGGTTGGCAATCAGCCCCAGCATTTT. This codes for CSARDRLRVGNQPQHF.

There are many counts of this clonotype. This sequence joins TRBV6-2 or TRBV6-3 and TRBJ2-7; 7 bases fit TRBD2. From germline, CDR1 is MNHEY and CDR2 SVGEGT. This CDR3 spans 15 amino acids. Unmatched junction bases numbered 8, after V lost 6 bases and J lost 0 bases. The CDR3 here is CASRDTSARSYEQYF. DNA for the CDR3: TGTGCCAGCAGGGATACTAGCGCTCGCTCCTACGAGCAGTACTTC.

This chain links TRBV5-1 with TRBJ1-2; no firm D call. Trimming took 0 bases from V and 4 from J, leaving 10 bases between them. This CDR3 comprises 14 residues. Per germline, CDR1 SGHRS and CDR2 YFSETQ. CDR3 nucleotide sequence: TGCGCCAGCAGCTTGGGCGGGGAGGCCTATGGCTACACCTTC. This gives the protein CASSLGGEAYGYTF.